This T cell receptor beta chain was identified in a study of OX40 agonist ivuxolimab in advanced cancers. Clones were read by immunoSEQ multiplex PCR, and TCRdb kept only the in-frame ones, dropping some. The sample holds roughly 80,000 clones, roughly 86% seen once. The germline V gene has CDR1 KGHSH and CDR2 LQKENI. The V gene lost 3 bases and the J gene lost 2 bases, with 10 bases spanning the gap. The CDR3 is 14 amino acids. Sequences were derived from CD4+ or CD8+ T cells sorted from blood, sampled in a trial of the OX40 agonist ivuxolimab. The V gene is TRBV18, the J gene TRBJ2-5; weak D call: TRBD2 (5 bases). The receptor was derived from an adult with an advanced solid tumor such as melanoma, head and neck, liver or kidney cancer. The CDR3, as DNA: TGTGCCAGCTCACCGAATAGAGGGCAAGAGACCCAGTACTTC. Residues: CASSPNRGQETQYF. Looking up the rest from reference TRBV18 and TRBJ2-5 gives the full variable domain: NAGVMQNPRHLVRRRGQEARLRCSPMKGHSHVYWYRQLPEEGLKFMVYLQKENIIDESGMPKERFSAEFPKEGPSILRIQQVVRGDSAAYFCASSPNRGQETQYFGPGTRLLVL.